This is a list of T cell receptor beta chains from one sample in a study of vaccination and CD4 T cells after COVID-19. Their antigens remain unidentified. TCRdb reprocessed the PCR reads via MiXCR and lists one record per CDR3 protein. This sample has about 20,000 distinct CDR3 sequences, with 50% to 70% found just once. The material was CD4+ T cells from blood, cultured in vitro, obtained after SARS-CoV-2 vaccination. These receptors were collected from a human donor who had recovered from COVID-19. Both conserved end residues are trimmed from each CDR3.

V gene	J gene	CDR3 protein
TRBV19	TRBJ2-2	ASRDRTRGDTGELF
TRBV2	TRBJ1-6	ASRSPGTGNLSPLH
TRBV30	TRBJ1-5	AWRDSGYSNQPQH
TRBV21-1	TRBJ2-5	ASSTEVTGRGNQETQY
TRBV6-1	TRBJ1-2	ASSGQGGVNYGYT
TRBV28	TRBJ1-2	ASSLGQGRYYGYT
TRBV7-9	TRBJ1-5	ASSLGGPIEAQPQH
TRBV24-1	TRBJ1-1	ATSEAGTTEAF
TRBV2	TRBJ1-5	ASSRRTGGSQPQH
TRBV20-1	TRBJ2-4	SARDKKGQGGNIQY
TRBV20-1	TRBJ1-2	SARLGGAGYT
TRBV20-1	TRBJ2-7	SASLGQGYEQY
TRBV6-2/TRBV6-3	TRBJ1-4	ASSSHQATNEKLF
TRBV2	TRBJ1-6	ASSLRNNSPLH
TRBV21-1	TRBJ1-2	ASSMRQETNYGYT
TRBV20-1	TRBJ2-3	SATRRREARDTQY
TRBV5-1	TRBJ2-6	ASSLRPTGGLSGANVLT
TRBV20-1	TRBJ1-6	NALDRGSSPLH
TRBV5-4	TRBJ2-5	ASSQTGLRETQY
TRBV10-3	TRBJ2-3	AISEATAPQY
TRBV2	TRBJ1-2	ASSEGDSAYGYT
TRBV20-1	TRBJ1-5	STNSGYPNQPQH
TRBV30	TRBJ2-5	AWSREAGARETQY
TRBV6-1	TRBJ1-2	ASSEAVGFPIVYT
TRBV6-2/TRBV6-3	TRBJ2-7	ASRPETGYYEQY
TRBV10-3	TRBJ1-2	AIRKDAVNYGYT
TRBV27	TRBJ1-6	ASSPGPRENSPLH
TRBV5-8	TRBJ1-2	ASSLEGQNYGYT
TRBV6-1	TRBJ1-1	ASSTNRMNTEAF
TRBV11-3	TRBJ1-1	ASSLRLAGTEAF
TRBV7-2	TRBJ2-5	ASSLVGGRRETQY
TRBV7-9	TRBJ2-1	ASSPPGFWENEQF
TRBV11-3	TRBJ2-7	ASSLGTSGAYEQY
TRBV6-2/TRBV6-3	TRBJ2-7	ASSSQVGTAPYEQY
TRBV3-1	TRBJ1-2	ASSQDLLSGYT
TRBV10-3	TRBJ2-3	AIRRQGSTDTQY
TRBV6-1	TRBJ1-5	ASSDNIGPVPQH
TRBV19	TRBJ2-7	ASNEGVIPYEQY
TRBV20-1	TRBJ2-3	SASLIGGGGTDTQY
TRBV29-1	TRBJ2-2	SVATSGTGELF
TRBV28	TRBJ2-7	ASSLVLPGLASEQY
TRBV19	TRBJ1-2	ASSAGTGNYGYT
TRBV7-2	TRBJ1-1	ASSLGRMNTEAF
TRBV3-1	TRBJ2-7	ASSPGLLYEQY
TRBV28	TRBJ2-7	ASQRSGYEQY
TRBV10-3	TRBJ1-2	AISNPGGYTNYGYT
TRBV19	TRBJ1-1	ASSPGQGRAF
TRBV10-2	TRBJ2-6	ASSETGSGANVLT
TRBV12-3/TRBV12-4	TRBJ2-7	ASSLATGGGKY
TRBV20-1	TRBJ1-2	RAGTATNYGYT
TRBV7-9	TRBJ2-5	ASSPRASGGLETQY